This passage covers 3 T cell receptor beta chains from one sample sequenced in a study of blood T cell repertoires in COVID-19 (dated by TCRdb to 2019 to 2021). Libraries were constructed by the immunoSEQ multiplex PCR assay. Imported from immuneACCESS, the table was reduced by TCRdb to in-frame sequences with V and J called. These copies leave out some clones; in studies compared against another copy, an unresolved V gene accounts for under half, and the cause of the remainder is not known. The sample yields 300,000 to 350,000 clones; 85% to 90% were counted once. The top ten clonotypes cover about 6% of the sample. Sequencing used peripheral blood. These receptors came from a woman in her forties or fifties with COVID-19, enrolled during active disease.

The V gene is TRBV27, the J gene TRBJ1-6, with D uncertain. Germline V gives CDR1 MNHEY, CDR2 SMNVEV (reference sequence). V lost 5 bases to trimming and J lost 3 bases, with 17 bases between them. This CDR3 has 17 amino acids. In nucleotides, the CDR3 is TGTGCCAGCAGTACCCGACGAACGGGTAACTATAATTCACCCCTCCACTTT. This translates into CASSTRRTGNYNSPLHF.

The table lists this clone with a few counts. CDR3 in amino acids: CASSAGQGIHEQYF. CDR3 nucleotides: TGTGCCAGCTCAGCGGGACAGGGGATCCACGAGCAGTACTTC. The V and J genes are TRBV18 and TRBJ2-7; 10 nucleotides match TRBD1. There are 14 residues in the CDR3. The trim removed 5 bases at V and 5 bases at J, leaving 6 bases unmatched. Looked up from germline, CDR1 is KGHSH and CDR2 is LQKENI. Complete variable domain (other parts from reference TRBV18 and TRBJ2-7): NAGVMQNPRHLVRRRGQEARLRCSPMKGHSHVYWYRQLPEEGLKFMVYLQKENIIDESGMPKERFSAEFPKEGPSILRIQQVVRGDSAAYFCASSAGQGIHEQYFGPGTRLTVT.

The gene calls are TRBV11-3 and TRBJ2-4; TRBD1 agrees at 10 bases. The CDR3 consists of 12 residues. After removal of 6 bases from V and 9 bases from J, the junction contained 2 bases not matched to a gene. Germline V gene data show CDR1 as SGHNT and CDR2 as YENEEA. In DNA, the CDR3 is TGTGCCAGCAGAAGGACAGGGGGCATTCAGTACTTC. This encodes CASRRTGGIQYF.